This T cell receptor beta chain was sequenced during a study of T cells in Graves' hyperthyroidism and ophthalmopathy. The TCR beta CDR3 regions underwent amplification using RNA transcripts as the source. RT-PCR in the first round (using the HTBI primer set) targeted the TCR CDR3. TCRdb re-called the multiplex PCR reads with MiXCR, one entry per CDR3 protein. The sample lists around 340,000 distinct CDR3 sequences; about 18% were seen once. This clonotype has a count of ten or more. The hyperthyroidism was newly diagnosed and had lasted under 2 months; the patients were aged 18 to 65. The diagnoses drew upon clinical symptoms, serum thyroxine and TRAb, thyroid ultrasound and orbital computed tomography. V was trimmed by 3 bases and J by 5 bases, leaving 11 bases between them. CDR1 is MDHEN and CDR2 is SYDVKM in the germline V gene. This CDR3 is built from 14 residues.

The sample taken for sequencing was blood. The chain links TRBV28 to TRBJ2-1; D might be TRBD1 (6 bases). The sequence was obtained from a woman between 25 and 40 years old with Graves' hyperthyroidism that later progressed to Graves' ophthalmopathy. DNA for the CDR3: TGTGCCAGCAGTTTTCAGGGGCCACACAATGAGCAGTTCTTC. It translates to CASSFQGPHNEQFF.